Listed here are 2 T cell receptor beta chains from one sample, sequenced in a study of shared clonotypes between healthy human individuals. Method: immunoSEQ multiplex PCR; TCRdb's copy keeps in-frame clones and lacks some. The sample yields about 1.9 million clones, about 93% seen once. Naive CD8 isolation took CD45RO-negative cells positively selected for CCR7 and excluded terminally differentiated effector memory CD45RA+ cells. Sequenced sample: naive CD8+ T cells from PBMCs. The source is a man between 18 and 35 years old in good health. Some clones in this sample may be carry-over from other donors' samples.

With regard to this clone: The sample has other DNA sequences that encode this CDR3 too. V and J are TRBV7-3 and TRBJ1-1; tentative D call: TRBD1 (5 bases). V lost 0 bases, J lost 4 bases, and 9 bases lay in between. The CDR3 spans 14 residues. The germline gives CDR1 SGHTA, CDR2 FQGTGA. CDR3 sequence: CASSLTGGATEAFF. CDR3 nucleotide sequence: TGTGCCAGCAGCTTAACAGGAGGGGCCACTGAAGCTTTCTTT.

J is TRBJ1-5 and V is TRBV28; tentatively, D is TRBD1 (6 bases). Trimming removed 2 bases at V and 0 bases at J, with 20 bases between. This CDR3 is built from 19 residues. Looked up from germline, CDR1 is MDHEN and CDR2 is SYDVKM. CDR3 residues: CASSLTIGSNRVSNQPQHF. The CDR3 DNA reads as TGTGCCAGCAGTTTAACGATAGGGTCGAACAGGGTTAGCAATCAGCCCCAGCATTTT.